A selection of T cell receptor beta chains follows, all from one sample in a study of T cell repertoires in cytomegalovirus infection. From the reads, TCRdb called clonotypes with MiXCR, one entry per CDR3 protein. Of about 100,000 distinct CDR3 sequences detected, about 22% appear once; the ten largest clones hold about 39%. Sequencing was performed on CD8+ T cells from PBMCs. These receptors were taken from a human donor in good health (CMV status not recorded). Some clones in this sample may be carry-over from other donors' samples. The CDR3 runs from the conserved cysteine through the conserved F or W. A D gene is named only where the DNA matches it firmly. Clone size is stated in some rows and not others, as once, few, many or a class when expanded.

J gene: TRBJ1-5; D gene: TRBD1; clone size: -; V gene: TRBV4-3; CDR3 protein: CASSQDVDRGISQPQHF; CDR3 DNA: TGCGCCAGCAGCCAAGACGTCGACAGGGGAATAAGTCAGCCCCAGCATTTT
J gene: TRBJ1-4; D gene: -; clone size: many; V gene: TRBV12-5; CDR3 protein: CASGLVPGLRLNEKLFF; CDR3 DNA: TGTGCTAGTGGTTTGGTACCGGGTCTTCGTCTCAATGAAAAACTGTTTTTT
J gene: TRBJ1-1; D gene: TRBD1; clone size: few; V gene: TRBV3-1; CDR3 protein: CASSPITGAHTEAFF; CDR3 DNA: TGTGCCAGCAGTCCTATAACAGGGGCCCACACTGAAGCTTTCTTT
J gene: TRBJ2-1; D gene: TRBD2; clone size: -; V gene: TRBV14; CDR3 protein: CASSQEGIAGIEQFF; CDR3 DNA: TGTGCCAGCAGCCAAGAGGGAATAGCGGGCATCGAGCAGTTCTTC
J gene: TRBJ2-6; D gene: -; clone size: -; V gene: TRBV5-4; CDR3 protein: CASSLGQGMHSGANVLTF; CDR3 DNA: TGTGCCAGCAGCTTGGGCCAGGGGATGCACTCTGGGGCCAACGTCCTGACTTTC
J gene: TRBJ2-2; D gene: -; clone size: -; V gene: TRBV11-1; CDR3 protein: CASSFRTFAGELFF; CDR3 DNA: TGTGCCAGCAGCTTTAGGACCTTCGCCGGGGAGCTGTTTTTT
J gene: TRBJ2-7; D gene: -; clone size: -; V gene: TRBV4-3; CDR3 protein: CASSQYTGSYEQYF; CDR3 DNA: TGCGCCAGCAGCCAGTACACTGGTTCCTACGAGCAGTACTTC
J gene: TRBJ2-1; D gene: TRBD2; clone size: few; V gene: TRBV29-1; CDR3 protein: CSVEEGASGRPEQFF; CDR3 DNA: TGCAGCGTTGAAGAGGGGGCTAGCGGGAGGCCTGAGCAGTTCTTC
J gene: TRBJ1-2; D gene: -; clone size: many; V gene: TRBV12-3/TRBV12-4; CDR3 protein: CASSPQVYGYTF; CDR3 DNA: TGTGCCAGCAGTCCCCAAGTCTATGGCTACACCTTC
J gene: TRBJ2-1; D gene: -; clone size: few; V gene: TRBV4-3; CDR3 protein: CASSQDWGQGYNEQFF; CDR3 DNA: TGCGCCAGCAGCCAAGATTGGGGGCAGGGCTACAATGAGCAGTTCTTC
J gene: TRBJ1-3; D gene: -; clone size: -; V gene: TRBV7-9; CDR3 protein: CASSPSVSGNTIYF; CDR3 DNA: TGTGCCAGCAGCCCTTCAGTGTCCGGAAACACCATATATTTT
J gene: TRBJ1-1; D gene: -; clone size: hyperexpanded; V gene: TRBV28; CDR3 protein: CASTPWGSEAFF; CDR3 DNA: TGTGCCAGCACTCCCTGGGGGTCTGAAGCTTTCTTT